Sequencing of this T cell receptor (beta chain) was carried out in a study of patients and donors after allogeneic stem cell transplantation. CDR1 is MNHEY and CDR2 is SMNVEV in the germline V gene (reference sequence). V was clipped by 2 bases and J by 0 bases, with 11 bases between them. The CDR3 has 16 residues. This clonotype was counted a few times. From the RT-PCR reads, TCRdb called clonotypes with MiXCR, one entry per CDR3 protein. Here the sample spans about a million distinct CDR3 sequences, around 17% being singletons. Sequencing was performed on blood, either unsorted or a sorted T cell fraction (not recorded which). J is TRBJ1-5 and V is TRBV27; TRBD1 might be the D (5 bases). The sequence was collected from a human donor who was either an allogeneic HSCT recipient or a stem cell or donor lymphocyte infusion donor (not recorded which). It is not recorded whose cells these are; they may come from a transplant donor. The CDR3 region has the DNA TGTGCCAGCAGTTTAGGGGCAGATCATAGCAATCAGCCCCAGCATTTT. It is translated as CASSLGADHSNQPQHF.